The 13 T cell receptor beta chains below come from one sample, sequenced in a study of T cell repertoires and Cas9 in healthy adults. Repertoires were generated with immunoSEQ multiplex PCR, while TCRdb's copy carries only in-frame clones and drops some. The table includes approximately 22,000 clones, 92% detected once. Sequenced sample: CD4+ effector T cells (CD127+, CD25-, CD137-, CD154-) from PBMCs; culture status not recorded. The receptors shown here come from a human donor in good health.

V usage is TRBV14 and J usage is TRBJ2-7; D may match TRBD1 or TRBD2 (5 bases each). The ends were cut back, 1 base at V and 5 bases at J, with 6 bases in the middle. CDR1 is SGHDN, CDR2 FVKESK, per germline. The CDR3 sequence is 12 residues long. For the CDR3, the DNA is TGTGCCAGCAGCCAAGGGGGGAACGAGCAGTACGTC. Translating gives CASSQGGNEQYV.

This chain joins TRBV7-2 and TRBJ1-6; unclear D gene. Germline CDR1 is SGHTA and CDR2 is FQGNSA. This CDR3 is built from 15 residues. The V gene lost 1 base and the J gene lost 7 bases, with 11 bases spanning the gap. The CDR3 here is CASSLGGPGNSPLHF. The CDR3 DNA follows: TGTGCCAGCAGCTTAGGGGGTCCGGGGAATTCACCCCTCCACTTT.

The V and J genes are TRBV11-3 and TRBJ1-2; TRBD1 matches at 7 bases. The J segment lost 6 bases and the V segment lost 4 bases, leaving 14 bases of the junction unmatched. Germline V gene sequence: CDR1 SGHNT, CDR2 YENEEA. This CDR3 contains 16 residues. CDR3 amino acids: CASSSTILTGRDGYTF. The CDR3 DNA sequence: TGTGCCAGCAGCTCAACGATCTTGACAGGGAGAGATGGCTACACCTTC.

The CDR3 region has the DNA TGTGCCAGCAGCGTGGCCCTACAGGGGACAGATACGCAGTATTTT. Translated: CASSVALQGTDTQYF. This chain connects TRBV5-4 to TRBJ2-3, with TRBD1 matching over 7 bases. CDR3 size: 15 residues. J gave up 3 bases and V 4 bases, and 8 bases lay outside the gene matches. CDR1 and CDR2 (germline): SGHNT, YYREEE (reference sequence).

The chain uses TRBV19 and TRBJ2-5; 7 nucleotides line up with TRBD2. Germline CDR1 LNHDA, CDR2 SQIVND (reference sequence). The CDR3 loop spans 16 amino acids. With 6 bases clipped from V and 5 bases from J, the junction kept 15 bases outside the gene matches. The CDR3, as DNA: TGTGCCAGTAGCCCTCGTAGACTAGCCGGGCGGGAGACCCAGTACTTC. Encoded protein: CASSPRRLAGRETQYF.

This clone has just one count. The CDR3 loop reads CAWSATLVTNTEAFF. CDR3 coding DNA: TGTGCCTGGAGTGCGACCCTCGTCACGAACACTGAAGCTTTCTTT. The chain recombines TRBV30 with TRBJ1-1; D gene ambiguous. The CDR3 is 15 residues long. Germline CDR1 GTSNPN, CDR2 SVGIG (reference sequence). V lost 1 base, J lost 1 base, and 13 bases lay in between.

The chain has TRBV19 and TRBJ1-6, with unresolved D. The V end was cut by 5 bases, the J end by 7 bases, with 12 bases between. Germline lookup yields CDR1 LNHDA and CDR2 SQIVND (reference sequence). This CDR3 has 14 residues. CDR3 in amino acids: CASSGTRVNSPLHF. The CDR3 nucleotides are TGTGCCAGTAGTGGTACGAGGGTGAATTCACCCCTCCACTTT.

The chain joins TRBV10-3 to TRBJ1-1, with TRBD1 identical over 7 bases. The CDR3 is 14 amino acids. Germline V lookup: CDR1 ENHRY, CDR2 SYGVKD. V dropped 2 bases and J dropped 5; count of bases not matched to a gene: 5. CDR3 sequence reads: CAISETGTATEAFF. The CDR3 DNA follows: TGTGCCATCAGTGAGACAGGGACAGCTACTGAAGCTTTCTTT.

The V and J genes are TRBV7-2 and TRBJ1-2; no reliable D call. The CDR3 runs 14 residues. Deletions cut 2 bases from V and 6 bases from J, with 13 bases between. Germline V gene lookup returns CDR1 SGHTA and CDR2 FQGNSA. The CDR3 DNA reads as TGTGCCAGCAGCTTAAGGCAGCGTTCGGATGGCTACACCTTC. It codes for CASSLRQRSDGYTF. The entire variable domain, with the rest obtained from reference TRBV7-2 and TRBJ1-2, is as follows: GAGVSQSPSNKVTEKGKDVELRCDPISGHTALYWYRQSLGQGLEFLIYFQGNSAPDKSGLPSDRFSAERTGGSVSTLTIQRTQQEDSAVYLCASSLRQRSDGYTFGSGTRLTVV.

The rearrangement uses TRBV30 and TRBJ2-7; D perhaps matches TRBD2 (6 bases). CDR1 GTSNPN and CDR2 SVGIG come from the germline V gene (reference sequence). The CDR3 is made up of 11 amino acids. This CDR3 reads CAAGGAYEQYF. The CDR3 DNA sequence: TGTGCGGCCGGGGGAGCCTACGAGCAGTACTTC.

The chain is built from TRBV11-3 and TRBJ2-7, with D possibly matching TRBD1 (6 bases). V lost 3 bases, J lost 3 bases, and 12 bases lay in between. CDR3 length equals 14 residues. Germline CDR1 reads SGHNT; CDR2 reads YENEEA. The CDR3 spells CASSFLDRIYEQYF. The CDR3 DNA is TGTGCCAGCAGCTTTTTGGACAGAATCTACGAGCAGTACTTC.

This clone has only a few counts. The V call is TRBV5-1, the J call TRBJ2-1, with D perhaps being TRBD1 or TRBD2 (5 bases each). V lost 3 bases and J 7 bases, leaving 11 bases between the germline ends. CDR1 is SGHRS, CDR2 YFSETQ, per germline. This CDR3 spans 13 amino acids. DNA of the CDR3: TGCGCCAGCAGCTGGGGACCGATGAATGAGCAGTTCTTC. This encodes CASSWGPMNEQFF. The full variable domain, completed using reference TRBV5-1 and TRBJ2-1, is KAGVTQTPRYLIKTRGQQVTLSCSPISGHRSVSWYQQTPGQGLQFLFEYFSETQRNKGNFPGRFSGRQFSNSRSEMNVSTLELGDSALYLCASSWGPMNEQFFGPGTRLTVL.

V is TRBV4-1 and J is TRBJ2-3, with 7 bases that match TRBD2. Germline-derived CDR1 and CDR2 are MGHRA and YSYEKL. After removal of 3 bases from V and 3 bases from J, the junction contained 6 bases not matched to a gene. The CDR3 is 15 amino acids. The CDR3 DNA sequence: TGCGCCAGCAGCCATTTGGGGGGGGAGACAGATACGCAGTATTTT. This encodes CASSHLGGETDTQYF.